This section outlines one T cell receptor beta chain sequence together with its context. Its antigen target is currently unknown. Per-base qualities were not stored, and no clone one base away is much larger. This record belongs to a study of technical replicates of blood from a handful of donors (dated by TCRdb to 2017 to 2019). From a lookup of the germline V gene, CDR1 and CDR2 are MNHEY and SVGAGI. The germline V and J ends show losses of 5 bases and 2 bases respectively, and no gene match explains 6 bases of the junction. There are 14 amino acids in the CDR3, from cysteine to phenylalanine inclusive. CDR3 DNA only is kept here, 42 bases in frame from base 1. Receptor libraries were prepared by the immunoSEQ multiplex PCR assay. TCRdb retrieved this table from immuneACCESS and kept in-frame rearrangements only. Not all clones are present; in checked studies, unresolved V genes account for under half, and no reason is known for the remainder. The sample table records about 57,000 clones; about 88% of these occur just once. Approximately 5% of the sample is in the top ten clones.

The chain couples TRBV6-5 to TRBJ2-7; TRBD1 lines up with 7 middle nucleotides. Sequenced sample: PBMCs. The clonotype originates from a human donor in good health. Some clones in this sample may be carry-over from other donors' samples. CDR3 loop: CASSKGQHTYEQYF. In nucleotide form, the sequence is TGTGCCAGCAGTAAGGGACAGCACACCTACGAGCAGTACTTC.